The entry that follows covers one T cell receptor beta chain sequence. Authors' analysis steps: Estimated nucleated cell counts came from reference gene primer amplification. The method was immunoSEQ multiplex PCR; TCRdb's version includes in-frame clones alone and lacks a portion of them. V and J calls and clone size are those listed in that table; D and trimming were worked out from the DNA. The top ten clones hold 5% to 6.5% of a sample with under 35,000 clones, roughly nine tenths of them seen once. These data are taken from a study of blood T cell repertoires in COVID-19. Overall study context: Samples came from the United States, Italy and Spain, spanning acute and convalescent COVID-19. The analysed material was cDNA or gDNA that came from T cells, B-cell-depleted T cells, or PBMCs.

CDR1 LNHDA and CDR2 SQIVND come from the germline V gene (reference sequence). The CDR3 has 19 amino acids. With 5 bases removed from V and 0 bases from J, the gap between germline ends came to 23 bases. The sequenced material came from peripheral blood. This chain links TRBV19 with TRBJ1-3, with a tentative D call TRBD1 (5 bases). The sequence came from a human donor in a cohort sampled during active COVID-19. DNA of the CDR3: TGTGCCAGTAGTCAAACCCCCAGACAGTCCCAAAGCTCTGGAAACACCATATATTTT. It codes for CASSQTPRQSQSSGNTIYF.